The sequence of this TCR beta chain was determined in a study of T-cell reconstitution after alpha-beta-depleted transplantation in children (dated by TCRdb to 2016 to 2017). Regarding the complete study: T-cell immune reconstitution after TCRalphabeta/CD19-depleted allogeneic hematopoietic cell transplantation in children was quantitatively tracked in the study by means of TCR repertoire profiling. Findings and caveats that apply to the study as a whole: The high TCRbeta diversity at day 60 in some patients was ascribed to recipient T cells and intrathymic progenitors that had survived conditioning. Apparently early alphabetaT-cell count recovery about two months after transplant reportedly relied on only several hundred rapidly expanded clones derived from non-depleted graft cells. Over subsequent months, a decline in hyperexpanded clone frequencies was noted, and after one year, T-cell counts and TCRbeta diversity were mostly ascribed to newly produced T cells.

The CDR3 sequence holds 12 residues, the cysteine and phenylalanine included. Solely the CDR3 DNA is kept, with 36 bases framed from the first base. V is cut by 2 bases and J by 4 bases, and the space between the germline ends is 3 bases. Reading the label with the study, this specimen's treatment or condition is: allogeneic hematopoietic cell transplantation with graft depleted of TCRalphabeta T cells and CD19 B cells. The children who served as transplant recipients had been given grafts of TCRalphabeta/CD19-depleted allogeneic hematopoietic cells. This clonotype showed up many times. There is no known antigen for this receptor. Per-base qualities were not stored, and no clone one base away is much larger. Libraries came from PCR. Reads for this sample came from an Illumina HiSeq 2500. TCR library preparation used molecular barcoding, with unique molecular identifiers applied to normalize quantification of the TCRbeta repertoire. TCRdb reworked the public reads: Q25 trimming with fastp, MiXCR clone assembly, productive beta chains retained. All rows with the same CDR3 protein become a single entry with the most common DNA and genes. The sample table holds 200,000 to 300,000 distinct CDR3 sequences, of which roughly 26% were seen once. The leading ten clones occupy about 2.6% of the sample.

The chain uses TRBV12-3 or TRBV12-4 and TRBJ2-4, with the D gene not clear enough to name. The sequenced sample was PBMCs, obtained before TCRalphabeta/CD19-depleted stem cell transplant. The TCR sequence derives from a girl aged 2 to 10 with Fanconi anemia, due to receive a stem cell transplant. The CDR3 sequence is CASSLMKNIQYF. The DNA sequence is given as TGTGCCAGCAGTTTAATGAAAAACATTCAGTACTTC.